This T cell receptor (beta chain) originates from a study of immune heterogeneity within non-small cell lung tumors. General study points: Individual patients' high-frequency T-cell receptor beta clonotypes were largely distinct from one another.

Germline CDR1 is SGHAT and CDR2 is FQDESV (reference sequence). This CDR3 has 13 residues. Between the trimmed V and J ends, which lost 3 bases and 9 bases, there was a span of 12 bases. Template material for each sample was roughly 600 ng of bulk tumor genomic DNA. Surgical sampling yielded several biopsies per primary tumor (spaced far apart). Surgery that was curative in intent was performed on patients with untreated, newly diagnosed non-small cell lung cancer. This clonotype was detected only a few times. The antigen remains unidentified. A multiplex PCR containing 32 V primers and 13 J primers was used to amplify TCR beta CDR3. TCRdb re-called the multiplex PCR reads with MiXCR, one entry per CDR3 protein. This sample has around 23,000 distinct CDR3 sequences, with about 30% found just once.

The V and J genes are TRBV11-1 and TRBJ2-1; D not certain. The TCR was taken from a man aged 40-50 years with non-small cell lung cancer. The sample was lung tumor tissue. The CDR3 nucleotides read TGTGCCAGCAGCTTGCGCACGGCTGGTGAGCAGTTCTTC. It translates to CASSLRTAGEQFF.